This T cell receptor beta chain appears in the sequencing data of a study of blood T cell repertoires in COVID-19 (TCRdb year 2020). Context from the whole study: The collaborator samples originated in the United States, Italy and Spain and spanned the acute and convalescent phases of COVID-19. The samples were drawn from the first 160 participants of the ongoing ImmuneRACE study and from 1,254 subjects provided by 6 global collaborators. The dataset comprised deeply sampled blood TCRbeta repertoires from subjects exposed to, actively infected with, or recovered from COVID-19. The material from the prospective study consisted of cDNA or gDNA derived from T cells, B-cell-depleted T cells, or PBMCs. Nearly every sample came with metadata listing a de-identified subject ID, COVID-19 status, age in years and sex. Where available, HLA class I and class II types were taken from metadata supplied by the sample provider and were not determined by assay-based typing. The repertoires were released in a freely available public database intended as a resource for research on the immune response to SARS-CoV-2.

Note on this clone: The target of this receptor is not known. No base quality values were provided; no much bigger clone lies one nucleotide off.

The CDR3, from cysteine to phenylalanine, totals 14 residues. The entry retains the CDR3 DNA only, 42 bases that are in frame from base 1. Taken from the germline V gene, the CDR1 and CDR2 loops are SNHLY and FYNNEI. The junction shows trimming of 7 bases on V and 4 bases on J, and the gene matches do not reach 4 bases of it. Study-level results and caveats: The quantity of clinical and demographic metadata differed by source and by participant and was supplied without curation.

TCRbeta CDR3 regions were amplified from genomic DNA using the immunoSEQ Assay, a bias-controlled multiplex PCR. Regarding the original processing steps: Nucleated cell counts per sample were estimated from amplification of reference gene primers within the assay. Sequence reads were collapsed and filtered to measure the absolute abundance of every unique TCRbeta CDR3 rearrangement. For each sample, productive Simpson clonality was calculated as the square root of Simpson's diversity index across productive rearrangements. TCRdb limited this immuneACCESS table to in-frame rearrangements with V and J called. A share of clones is missing; checked studies link under half to unresolved V genes, and the rest is unexplained. D and trimming come from the DNA, and the V and J calls and clone size come from that table. Here the sample has about 220,000 clones; approximately 86% occur a single time. 3% to 4.5% of the sample comes from the top ten.

Collaborating institutions collected whole blood in K2EDTA tubes following their own protocols. Collaborator samples were shipped for TCRbeta analysis as frozen whole blood, isolated PBMCs, or DNA extracted from either sample type. The clonotype comes from a woman of 80 years or more with acute or convalescent COVID-19. The receptor chain draws on TRBV2 and TRBJ2-2; 9 bases in the junction line up with TRBD2. Sequencing was carried out using peripheral blood. CDR3 sequence: CASTLAGFTGELFF. The DNA reads TGTGCCAGCACCCTAGCGGGGTTCACCGGGGAGCTGTTTTTT. The variable domain in full, with residues beyond the CDR3 obtained from the reference TRBV2 and TRBJ2-2 genes, is EPEVTQTPSHQVTQMGQEVILRCVPISNHLYFYWYRQILGQKVEFLVSFYNNEISEKSEIFDDQFSVERPDGSNFTLKIRSTKLEDSAMYFCASTLAGFTGELFFGEGSRLTVL.